This T cell receptor (beta chain) was sequenced in a study of cytomegalovirus exposure and HLA in healthy donors. Clones were read by immunoSEQ multiplex PCR, and TCRdb kept only the in-frame ones, dropping some. The table shows 150,000 to 200,000 clones, with about 84% occurring only once. CDR1 and CDR2 (germline): GTSNPN, SVGIG (reference sequence). The length of the CDR3 is 12 residues. The germline V and J ends were trimmed by 5 bases and 7 bases, with 11 bases remaining between them. The clonotype comes from a woman younger than 35 in good health and CMV-seronegative. This chain joins TRBV30 and TRBJ2-2, with D possibly TRBD1 on 5 matching bases. The sequenced material came from PBMCs. Here the CDR3 DNA reads TGTGCCTGGGGCAGGGCGCTCGGGGAGCTGTTTTTT. Its translation is CAWGRALGELFF.